The present entry profiles one T cell receptor beta chain with its context. Its antigen is as yet unknown. This sample is part of a study of blood T cells in healthy people across ages. Background on the study: About one barcoded beta molecule was captured per two T cells (by template switching).

The CDR3 has 14 amino acids. The V gene's germline CDR1 is DFQATT and CDR2 SNEGSKA (reference sequence). The junction had 8 bases not matched to a gene; V was cut back by 6 bases and J by 3 bases. Sample donors were healthy Caucasian individuals that came from Russia, aged 6 to 90. Every donor contributed roughly 10 milliliters of peripheral blood by blood draw. Together with a sample-barcoded 5' primer, a J-beta primer mix was included in a second PCR lasting about 6 to 11 cycles. TCRdb re-analysed the 5' RACE reads in MiXCR, keeping a single row per CDR3 protein. The sample lists 1.4 million to 1.5 million distinct CDR3 sequences, about 40% occurring once. Points from the study as a whole: Changes in expanded clonotypes were possibly confounded, as the CMV status of donors was unknown.

The clonotype comes from a woman aged 18-29 years in good health. Sequenced sample: blood. The V and J genes are TRBV20-1 and TRBJ2-3; 8 bases line up with TRBD2. The CDR3: CSAPTGLVTDTQYF. The CDR3 nucleotides read TGCAGTGCACCCACGGGACTAGTGACAGATACGCAGTATTTT.